One and the same sample provided the 20 T cell receptor beta chains below, sequenced in a study of glioma-infiltrating T cells. The iRepertoire nested amplicon-rescue multiplex PCR amplified TCR alpha and beta CDR3s from RNA. TCRdb fed the multiplex PCR reads into MiXCR, producing one record per CDR3 protein. The data contain under 150,000 distinct CDR3 sequences, more than 35% of them singletons. The sequenced sample was glioma tissue, nonneoplastic brain tissue, or PBMCs (not recorded which). The receptors here all came from a human donor with low-grade glioma or glioblastoma, undergoing nonglioma brain surgery, or in good health (not recorded which).

This CDR3 reads CASSTQRQAYNSPLHF. CDR3 bases: TGTGCCAGCAGCACCCAGCGACAGGCATATAATTCACCCCTCCACTTT. The chain is built from TRBV7-8 and TRBJ1-6; tentative D call: TRBD1 (6 bases). The ends were cut back, 5 bases at V and 4 bases at J, with 15 bases in the middle. Germline CDR1 SGHVS, CDR2 FQNEAQ. The CDR3 covers 16 residues.

This clonotype showed up just a few times. The chain is built from TRBV6-5 and TRBJ1-2, with 7 bases matching TRBD1. Germline loops: CDR1 MNHEY, CDR2 SVGAGI. This CDR3 is 15 amino acids long. The V and J ends lost 5 bases and 2 bases, in that order; junction bases with no gene match: 8. The CDR3 nucleotides are TGTGCCAGCAGTAAGATGCCGACAGGGAACTATGGCTACACCTTC. It yields the protein CASSKMPTGNYGYTF.

This chain links TRBV2 with TRBJ2-3, with 7 positions matching TRBD1. Looked up from germline, CDR1 is SNHLY and CDR2 is FYNNEI. The CDR3 is 14 amino acids. V trimming: 6 bases; J trimming: 0 bases; junction bases outside the gene matches: 3. The CDR3 bases are TGTGCCAGCAGAGAGACAGGGAGCACAGATACGCAGTATTTT. Protein: CASRETGSTDTQYF.

Only a few counts were recorded for this clonotype. The rearrangement links TRBV24-1 to TRBJ2-1; D is possibly TRBD1 (6 bases). V lost 2 bases and J lost 10, with 8 bases in between. CDR1 is KGHDR, CDR2 SFDVKD, per germline. The CDR3 length is 12 residues. CDR3 bases: TGTGCCACCAGTGATTCCGGGACAGAGCAGTTCTTC. Its translation: CATSDSGTEQFF.

The sample holds a few counts of this clonotype. CDR3 coding DNA: TGTGCCAGCACTGGGGGACAGGTCATTTTAGGGACCGGGGAGCTGTTTTTT. Residues: CASTGGQVILGTGELFF. The gene calls are TRBV6-1 and TRBJ2-2; 8 nucleotides line up with TRBD1. This CDR3 region has 17 residues. The J segment lost 5 bases and the V segment lost 7 bases, leaving 15 bases of the junction unmatched. Germline lookup yields CDR1 MNHNS and CDR2 SASEGT.

Points on this clonotype: This may stem from a read error, because a much larger clone lies one nucleotide away. The chain links TRBV20-1 to TRBJ2-1; D might be TRBD1 or TRBD2, each matching 6 bases. CDR3 length: 12 amino acids. Looked up from germline, CDR1 is DFQATT and CDR2 is SNEGSKA (reference sequence). For the CDR3, the DNA is TGCAGTGCTAAGGGGGGATTCAATGAGCGGTTCTTC. Translating gives CSAKGGFNERFF.

By proportion, this clonotype is medium-sized (0.01 to 0.1%). V usage is TRBV6-1 and J usage is TRBJ2-1, with a weak D call TRBD1 (6 bases). Per germline, CDR1 MNHNS and CDR2 SASEGT. V was cut by 6 bases and J by 3 bases, with 18 bases left in between. The CDR3 runs 16 residues. The CDR3 reads CASRQTQGPNYNEQFF. The CDR3 DNA reads as TGTGCCAGCAGGCAGACACAGGGACCAAACTACAATGAGCAGTTCTTC.

The chain links TRBV18 to TRBJ2-1; D is uncertain. This CDR3 region has 14 residues. Between the trimmed V and J ends, which lost 3 bases and 2 bases, there was a span of 8 bases. Germline lookup yields CDR1 KGHSH and CDR2 LQKENI. The CDR3 DNA sequence: TGTGCCAGCTCACCCGGAGCGCCCTACAATGAGCAGTTCTTC. It is translated as CASSPGAPYNEQFF.

The sample holds a few counts of this clonotype. This sequence joins TRBV20-1 and TRBJ2-7, with 10 bases identical to TRBD2. The germline CDR1 and CDR2 sequences are DFQATT and SNEGSKA (reference sequence). The CDR3 runs to 16 residues. The junction had 9 bases not matched to a gene; V was cut back by 0 bases and J by 4 bases. The chain's CDR3 is CSARDSLAGALYEQYF. DNA of the CDR3: TGCAGTGCTAGAGACTCCCTAGCGGGGGCCCTATACGAGCAGTACTTC.

The J gene is TRBJ2-3, the V gene TRBV7-2; TRBD1 aligns across 7 bases. The trim removed 4 bases at V and 6 bases at J, leaving 10 bases unmatched. Germline CDR1 is SGHTA and CDR2 is FQGNSA. The CDR3 contains 15 residues. Written as DNA, the CDR3 is TGTGCCAGCAGCTCCCGGACAGGACAAGGGGATACGCAGTATTTT. Protein sequence: CASSSRTGQGDTQYF.

J is TRBJ2-1 and V is TRBV5-6; 8 bases are a match to TRBD1. Germline lookup yields CDR1 SGHDT and CDR2 YYEEEE. This CDR3 contains 16 residues. The junction had 12 bases not matched to a gene; V was cut back by 3 bases and J by 7 bases. The CDR3: CASSYGTGAPWNEQFF. CDR3 DNA: TGTGCCAGCAGCTATGGGACAGGTGCCCCCTGGAATGAGCAGTTCTTC. The entire variable domain, with the rest obtained from reference TRBV5-6 and TRBJ2-1, is as follows: DAGVTQSPTHLIKTRGQQVTLRCSPKSGHDTVSWYQQALGQGPQFIFQYYEEEERQRGNFPDRFSGHQFPNYSSELNVNALLLGDSALYLCASSYGTGAPWNEQFFGPGTRLTVL.

V and J are TRBV6-6 and TRBJ1-1; D is possibly TRBD1 (5 bases). Germline CDR1 and CDR2: MNHNY and SVGAGI (reference sequence). This CDR3 spans 13 amino acids. V was trimmed by 3 bases and J by 6 bases, leaving 11 bases between them. This CDR3 reads CASSYMRDSEAFF. CDR3 bases: TGTGCCAGCAGTTATATGAGGGACTCTGAAGCTTTCTTT.

The rearrangement uses TRBV27 and TRBJ2-3; D gene unclear. The V gene lost 3 bases and the J gene lost 5 bases, with 6 bases spanning the gap. Germline assignment: CDR1 MNHEY and CDR2 SMNVEV (reference sequence). This CDR3 contains 12 residues. CDR3 residues: CASSFSGDTQYF. The CDR3 DNA sequence: TGTGCCAGCAGTTTCTCCGGAGATACGCAGTATTTT.

V gene TRBV29-1 combines with J gene TRBJ2-3; D is unresolved. Trimming stripped 3 bases from V and 4 bases from J, with 8 bases between. There are 12 residues in the CDR3. Germline CDR1 SQVTM, CDR2 ANQGSEA. The DNA for the CDR3 is TGCAGCGTTGAGGCTAGGGCAGATACGCAGTATTTT. Amino acids: CSVEARADTQYF.

The gene calls are TRBV28 and TRBJ2-1, with 11 bases aligning to TRBD2. Germline CDR1 is MDHEN and CDR2 is SYDVKM. V lost 5 bases and J lost 6; bases outside the gene matches: 9. CDR3 size: 16 residues. The CDR3 nucleotides read TGTGCCAGCAGTCAACTGACTAGCGGGGACGGCAATGAGCAGTTCTTC. Protein sequence: CASSQLTSGDGNEQFF. The full variable domain, its missing parts supplied by reference TRBV28 and TRBJ2-1, is DVKVTQSSRYLVKRTGEKVFLECVQDMDHENMFWYRQDPGLGLRLIYFSYDVKMKEKGDIPEGYSVSREKKERFSLILESASTNQTSMYLCASSQLTSGDGNEQFFGPGTRLTVL.

The rearrangement joins TRBV9 to TRBJ2-6, with a weak D call TRBD1 (5 bases). Germline CDR1 and CDR2: SGDLS and YYNGEE. Trimming removed 4 bases from V and 3 bases from J, with 14 bases in between. This CDR3 spans 16 amino acids. The CDR3 bases are TGTGCCAGCAGCCCTCAGGGCGGAAGTGGGGCCAACGTCCTGACTTTC. This gives the protein CASSPQGGSGANVLTF.

This clonotype was counted between two and nine times. The V gene is TRBV6-1, the J gene TRBJ2-1; perhaps TRBD1 as D (7 bases). Germline assignment: CDR1 MNHNS and CDR2 SASEGT. The CDR3 is 20 amino acids. Trimming removed 5 bases at V and 0 bases at J, with 26 bases between. CDR3 amino acids: CASSPLRSQGGFPSYNEQFF. The CDR3 nucleotides read TGTGCCAGCAGTCCTCTACGGAGTCAGGGGGGCTTCCCCTCCTACAATGAGCAGTTCTTC.

CDR3 coding DNA: TGTGCCAGCAGTTACCGGACACAGGAAAAACTGTTTTTT. This sequence encodes CASSYRTQEKLFF. V gene TRBV6-2 or TRBV6-3 combines with J gene TRBJ1-4; weak D call: TRBD1 (5 bases). V shed 2 bases and J shed 8 bases, with 9 bases lying between them. CDR1 is MNHEY, CDR2 SVGEGT, per germline. The CDR3 is 13 amino acids.

The chain carries TRBV6-6 and TRBJ1-1, with unresolved D. V was shortened by 0 bases and J by 1 base, with 6 bases between the two germline ends. Germline values: CDR1 MNHNY, CDR2 SVGAGI (reference sequence). The CDR3 is 14 residues long. CDR3 coding DNA: TGTGCCAGCAGTTACTCGAGCCCGAACACTGAAGCTTTCTTT. This translates into CASSYSSPNTEAFF.

The CDR3 protein is CASIPGDSYEQYF. The CDR3 DNA sequence: TGTGCCAGCATTCCGGGGGACTCCTACGAGCAGTACTTC. V usage is TRBV28 and J usage is TRBJ2-7, with a possible D match to TRBD2 (6 bases). The CDR3 is 13 residues long. V lost 7 bases and J 0 bases, leaving 10 bases between the germline ends. The germline CDR1 and CDR2 sequences are MDHEN and SYDVKM.